This TCR beta chain was sequenced in a study of blood T cell repertoires in COVID-19. Study information: Samples of COVID-19 (acute and convalescent) were obtained from the United States, Italy and Spain. The analysed material was cDNA or gDNA that came from T cells, B-cell-depleted T cells, or PBMCs.

Per the authors' pipeline: The assay estimated nucleated cells by amplifying reference gene primers. Assay: immunoSEQ multiplex PCR; the TCRdb copy retains only in-frame clones and omits some. That table furnishes V, J and clone size, whereas the DNA furnished D and trimming. The sample has roughly 70,000 clones; approximately 80% are singletons. The CDR3 length is 16 residues. The sequenced sample was peripheral blood. This TCR came from a man aged 65 to 79 who had recovered from COVID-19. The chain joins TRBV21-1 to TRBJ2-5; the DNA was not compared with TRBD1, the D call given in the table. TRBV21-1 corresponds to a pseudogene. CDR3 in amino acids: CASSKDGTTYQETQYF. Here the CDR3 DNA reads TGTGCCAGCAGCAAAGACGGGACAACTTATCAAGAGACCCAGTACTTC.